This TCR beta chain emerged from a study of STAT5B mutations in CD4+ large granular lymphocyte leukemia. CDR1 is MRHNA, CDR2 SNTAGT, per germline. Trimming cost V 6 bases and J 8 bases; bases outside gene matches: 6. This CDR3 has 13 amino acids. The table came from immunoSEQ multiplex PCR; TCRdb's copy has only in-frame clones and leaves some out. The table has about 34,000 clones, just under 75% seen once. The specimen was CD4+ T cells from blood buffy coats. This sequence was found in a human donor in good health. This chain uses TRBV6-4 with TRBJ1-5; 8 bases match TRBD1. Written as DNA, the CDR3 is TGTGCCAGCAGCCCCGGACAGGGAAAGCCCCAGCATTTT. This encodes CASSPGQGKPQHF.